These 20 T cell receptor beta chains came from one sample sequenced in a study of B cell selection in AIRE deficiency. Sorted regulatory T cells were CD4-positive, CD25-high and CD127-low or negative. The method was immunoSEQ multiplex PCR; TCRdb's version includes in-frame clones alone and lacks a portion of them. The sample has roughly 23,000 clones, around 90% seen once. Sequencing was carried out using CD4+CD25+ Tregs sorted from PBMCs. The receptors were sampled from a human donor in good health.

The chain has TRBV5-6 and TRBJ2-4; D gene uncertain. The CDR3 spans 13 residues. Germline V CDR1 and CDR2: SGHDT, YYEEEE. Trimming pared 2 bases from V and 4 bases from J, leaving 7 bases between. CDR3 residues: CASSLTVKNIQYF. CDR3 DNA sequence: TGTGCCAGCAGCTTAACCGTTAAAAACATTCAGTACTTC.

The J gene is TRBJ2-7, the V gene TRBV7-9, with D perhaps matching TRBD1 or TRBD2 (5 bases each). The CDR3 spans 14 residues. Germline V gives CDR1 SEHNR, CDR2 FQNEAQ (reference sequence). The V end lost 2 bases, the J end lost 0 bases, and 8 bases lay between the germline ends. CDR3 in DNA: TGTGCCAGCAGCTTATTGGGGACCTCCTACGAGCAGTACTTC. Its translation is CASSLLGTSYEQYF.

The chain is built from TRBV6-5 and TRBJ1-1; D unresolved. This CDR3 comprises 11 residues. The V gene's germline CDR1 is MNHEY and CDR2 SVGAGI. Trimming left V 2 bases short and J 7 bases short, with 5 bases between. The CDR3 nucleotides read TGTGCCAGCAGTTACATGGATGAAGCTTTCTTT. Translation: CASSYMDEAFF.

For the CDR3, the DNA is TGCGCCAGCAGTAAACTAGCGGGGATGACCTACGAGCAGTACTTC. This codes for CASSKLAGMTYEQYF. The J gene is TRBJ2-7, the V gene TRBV4-1; TRBD2 aligns across 10 bases. Losses at the gene ends were 6 bases for V and 2 bases for J; bases not matched to a gene: 7. CDR3 size: 15 residues. CDR1 is MGHRA, CDR2 YSYEKL, per germline.

This clone occurred a few times. The chain couples TRBV6-7 to TRBJ1-3; D not resolved. TRBV6-7 is identified as an open reading frame with a role that is uncertain. This CDR3 region has 15 residues. V was clipped by 7 bases and J by 3 bases, with 16 bases between them. This chain's CDR3 is CASTQARVGGNTIYF. CDR3 bases: TGTGCCAGCACCCAAGCCCGCGTGGGTGGAAACACCATATATTTT.

This clone was counted a single time. The chain employs TRBV6-5 and TRBJ2-7; TRBD2 matches 10 bases. The length of the CDR3 is 13 residues. The germline V gene has CDR1 MNHEY and CDR2 SVGAGI. V shed 1 base, J shed 6 bases, and the junction held 0 bases outside the gene matches. The CDR3 DNA sequence: TGTGCCAGCAGTTACTGGACTAGCGGCGAGCAGTACTTC. Its translation is CASSYWTSGEQYF.

V usage is TRBV11-2 and J usage is TRBJ2-1, with D possibly matching TRBD2 (6 bases). The germline gives CDR1 SGHAT, CDR2 FQNNGV. Between the trimmed V and J ends, which lost 0 bases and 13 bases, there was a span of 13 bases. This CDR3 spans 13 amino acids. CDR3 sequence reads: CASSLERGIDQFF. CDR3 nucleotide sequence: TGTGCCAGCAGCTTAGAACGCGGGATTGATCAGTTCTTC. Full variable domain (remainder filled in from reference TRBV11-2 and TRBJ2-1): EAGVAQSPRYKIIEKRQSVAFWCNPISGHATLYWYQQILGQGPKLLIQFQNNGVVDDSQLPKDRFSAERLKGVDSTLKIQPAKLEDSAVYLCASSLERGIDQFFGPGTRLTVL.

The J gene is TRBJ1-2, the V gene TRBV14, with 9 positions matching TRBD1. Trimming removed 3 bases from V and 8 bases from J; junction bases left unmatched: 4. The germline V gene encodes CDR1 SGHDN and CDR2 FVKESK. The CDR3 contains 13 residues. CDR3 DNA: TGTGCCAGCAGCCATAACAGGGGGCGAGGCTACACCTTC. As protein: CASSHNRGRGYTF. Combining the CDR3 with reference TRBV14 and TRBJ1-2 gives the whole variable domain EAGVTQFPSHSVIEKGQTVTLRCDPISGHDNLYWYRRVMGKEIKFLLHFVKESKQDESGMPNNRFLAERTGGTYSTLKVQPAELEDSGVYFCASSHNRGRGYTFGSGTRLTVV.

The sample holds a few counts of this clone. The chain is built from TRBV6-5 and TRBJ1-1; D possibly corresponds to TRBD1 (5 bases). The germline gives CDR1 MNHEY, CDR2 SVGAGI. Trimming removed 1 base at V and 4 bases at J, with 10 bases between. The CDR3 has 14 residues. CDR3: CASSYFRGPTEAFF. In nucleotides, the CDR3 is TGTGCCAGCAGTTACTTTAGGGGCCCCACTGAAGCTTTCTTT.

This clone was picked up one time. The CDR3 region is CASSYSSLGGDTQYF. The CDR3 DNA is TGTGCCAGCAGTTACTCGAGCCTAGGAGGAGATACGCAGTATTTT. The chain carries TRBV6-6 and TRBJ2-3; D is perhaps TRBD2 (5 bases). Germline V gene data show CDR1 as MNHNY and CDR2 as SVGAGI (reference sequence). Deletions cut 0 bases from V and 5 bases from J, with 12 bases between. CDR3 size: 15 residues.

With regard to this clone: A read error may account for a junction end that differs from germline. CDR3 sequence: CASSLGETGQVF. CDR3 coding DNA: TGCGCCAGCAGCTTAGGGGAAACCGGACAGGTTTTT. The chain joins TRBV5-1 to TRBJ1-1; 7 positions agree with TRBD1. The germline V gene encodes CDR1 SGHRS and CDR2 YFSETQ. This CDR3 has 12 amino acids.

The gene calls are TRBV15 and TRBJ2-5, with 7 bases identical to TRBD1. Germline V gene data show CDR1 as LNHNV and CDR2 as YYDKDF (reference sequence). V trimming: 2 bases; J trimming: 4 bases; junction bases outside the gene matches: 10. There are 16 residues in the CDR3. CDR3 nucleotides: TGTGCCACCAGCAGACAAGGGGGCGCGGTGGGAGAGACCCAGTACTTC. It yields the protein CATSRQGGAVGETQYF.

The J gene is TRBJ1-1, the V gene TRBV10-3; 10 nucleotides line up with TRBD1. CDR3 length: 15 residues. Germline values: CDR1 ENHRY, CDR2 SYGVKD. The V gene end was trimmed by 8 bases and the J gene end by 1 base; junction bases not matched to a gene: 7. CDR3 protein: CAIGRQGAANTEAFF. In DNA form, the CDR3 reads TGTGCCATCGGCAGACAGGGGGCTGCGAACACTGAAGCTTTCTTT.

The chain employs TRBV7-9 and TRBJ2-7; the D is unclear. V was trimmed by 7 bases and J by 2 bases, leaving 21 bases between them. This CDR3 spans 16 amino acids. The germline gives CDR1 SEHNR, CDR2 FQNEAQ (reference sequence). CDR3 region: CASTSLNLLGTYEQYF. Written as DNA, the CDR3 is TGTGCCAGCACCTCGCTTAATTTATTGGGAACCTACGAGCAGTACTTC.

This rearrangement joins TRBV11-2 to TRBJ2-3; D gene unclear. CDR3 length: 14 residues. CDR1 is SGHAT and CDR2 is FQNNGV in the germline V gene. V was trimmed by 1 base and J by 5 bases, leaving 10 bases between them. CDR3 DNA sequence: TGTGCCAGCAGCTTAGGATCGCGGCGAGATACGCAGTATTTT. As protein: CASSLGSRRDTQYF.

The chain joins TRBV10-2 to TRBJ1-4; D possibly corresponds to TRBD1 (5 bases). In germline, CDR1 is WSHSY, CDR2 SAAADI. The CDR3 totals 14 residues. The V end lost 6 bases, the J end lost 2 bases, and 10 bases lay between the germline ends. The CDR3 DNA follows: TGCGCCAGCAGATTGGGGGGGACTAATGAAAAACTGTTTTTT. Translating it yields CASRLGGTNEKLFF.

For this clone: Other DNA sequences in the same sample also yield this CDR3. The chain uses TRBV7-8 and TRBJ1-2, with TRBD1 matching over 7 bases. This CDR3 contains 14 residues. CDR1 and CDR2 from the germline V gene are SGHVS and FQNEAQ. V lost 3 bases, J lost 4 bases, and 5 bases stayed unmatched. CDR3 amino acids: CASSLTGSVYGYTF. CDR3 nucleotides: TGTGCCAGCAGCTTGACAGGGTCTGTCTATGGCTACACCTTC.

The chain links TRBV2 to TRBJ2-5; maybe TRBD2 (6 bases). In germline, CDR1 is SNHLY, CDR2 FYNNEI. This CDR3 is built from 14 residues. The V end lost 4 bases, the J end lost 5 bases, and 14 bases lay between the germline ends. CDR3 region: CASSGGAGGETQYF. CDR3 in DNA: TGTGCCAGCAGTGGGGGCGCCGGGGGTGAGACCCAGTACTTC. Supplemented by reference TRBV2 and TRBJ2-5, the full variable domain reads EPEVTQTPSHQVTQMGQEVILRCVPISNHLYFYWYRQILGQKVEFLVSFYNNEISEKSEIFDDQFSVERPDGSNFTLKIRSTKLEDSAMYFCASSGGAGGETQYFGPGTRLLVL.

The chain employs TRBV6-6 and TRBJ1-6, with a possible D match to TRBD1 (6 bases). The germline CDR1 and CDR2 sequences are MNHNY and SVGAGI (reference sequence). Trimming stripped 5 bases from V and 6 bases from J, with 8 bases between. The CDR3 is made up of 13 amino acids. The CDR3 nucleotides read TGTGCCAGCAGTAGGGGGGTTAATTCACCCCTCCACTTT. Amino acids: CASSRGVNSPLHF.

The chain is built from TRBV19 and TRBJ2-3, with D perhaps being TRBD1 or TRBD2 (5 bases each). Germline assignment: CDR1 LNHDA and CDR2 SQIVND (reference sequence). The CDR3 runs 15 residues. V was trimmed by 1 base and J by 2 bases, leaving 10 bases between them. The CDR3 protein is CASSIGGGTTDTQYF. The CDR3 coding sequence is TGTGCCAGTAGTATAGGTGGGGGTACCACAGATACGCAGTATTTT.